These 24 T cell receptor beta chains were all obtained from the same sample, sequenced in a study of response to subunit inactivated influenza vaccine. Each CDR3 protein gets one entry after TCRdb re-called the RT-PCR reads with MiXCR. This table holds more than 250,000 distinct CDR3 sequences, 21% found once. Sequencing used PBMCs from blood, obtained approximately 20 months after vaccination. These receptors all come from a man between 50 and 70 years old who received an inactivated influenza vaccine.

This clonotype turned up a few times. The V call is TRBV19, the J call TRBJ1-1, with 11 positions matching TRBD1. V lost 8 bases and J lost 0; bases outside the gene matches: 8. The CDR3 spans 16 residues. CDR1 LNHDA and CDR2 SQIVND come from the germline V gene (reference sequence). The DNA of the CDR3 is TGTGCCAGTCACGTCGGACAGGGGGCTATGAACACTGAAGCTTTCTTT. Translating gives CASHVGQGAMNTEAFF.

This clonotype was counted a few times. The J gene is TRBJ1-2, the V gene TRBV20-1; D is uncertain. The CDR3 spans 12 residues. V was cut by 6 bases and J by 4 bases, with 12 bases left in between. CDR1 and CDR2 (germline): DFQATT, SNEGSKA (reference sequence). The CDR3 protein is CSATGRTYGYTF. CDR3 bases: TGCAGTGCCACGGGAAGGACCTATGGCTACACCTTC.

In this sample, this clonotype turned up many times. The chain couples TRBV5-4 to TRBJ1-5; D perhaps matches TRBD1 (5 bases). Germline values: CDR1 SGHNT, CDR2 YYREEE (reference sequence). This CDR3 is 13 amino acids long. V was clipped by 1 base and J by 4 bases, with 6 bases between them. The CDR3, as DNA: TGTGCCAGCAGCTTGTGGGGGAATCAGCCCCAGCATTTT. Translation: CASSLWGNQPQHF. The full variable domain, completed using reference TRBV5-4 and TRBJ1-5, is ETGVTQSPTHLIKTRGQQVTLRCSSQSGHNTVSWYQQALGQGPQFIFQYYREEENGRGNFPPRFSGLQFPNYSSELNVNALELDDSALYLCASSLWGNQPQHFGDGTRLSIL.

The chain uses TRBV7-9 and TRBJ1-1; no clear D gene. The CDR3 covers 12 residues. The germline V and J ends were trimmed by 5 bases and 7 bases, with 11 bases remaining between them. Looked up from germline, CDR1 is SEHNR and CDR2 is FQNEAQ (reference sequence). In DNA, the CDR3 is TGTGCCAGCAGCCAATCCGGGTATGAAGCTTTCTTT. Its translation is CASSQSGYEAFF. Looking up the rest from reference TRBV7-9 and TRBJ1-1 gives the full variable domain: DTGVSQNPRHKITKRGQNVTFRCDPISEHNRLYWYRQTLGQGPEFLTYFQNEAQLEKSRLLSDRFSAERPKGSFSTLEIQRTEQGDSAMYLCASSQSGYEAFFGQGTRLTVV.

This clonotype is a singleton in its sample. The DNA for the CDR3 is TGTGCCAGCAGTTTCACGGATAATGAGCAGTTCTTC. Its translation is CASSFTDNEQFF. This rearrangement joins TRBV6-2 or TRBV6-3 to TRBJ2-1; D remains ambiguous. Germline V gives CDR1 MNHEY, CDR2 SVGEGT. The V and J ends lost 4 bases and 7 bases respectively, with 8 bases between them. CDR3 length: 12 residues.

This clonotype has a handful of counts. The chain is built from TRBV4-3 and TRBJ2-4, with D unclear. The CDR3 length is 18 residues. CDR1 and CDR2 (germline): LGHNA, YSLEER. The V and J ends lost 0 bases and 6 bases respectively, with 21 bases between them. Here the CDR3 DNA reads TGCGCCAGCAGCCAAGATCCAGTTGGAACTGGACGTTTAAACATTCAGTACTTC. Residues: CASSQDPVGTGRLNIQYF.

This clonotype was counted ten times or more. The rearrangement uses TRBV4-3 and TRBJ2-1, with 9 positions matching TRBD2. V lost 0 bases and J lost 5; bases outside the gene matches: 8. The CDR3 runs 17 residues. Germline V gene lookup returns CDR1 LGHNA and CDR2 YSLEER. The CDR3 protein is CASSQDLRTSAHNEQFF. The CDR3 DNA sequence: TGCGCCAGCAGCCAAGATCTTCGGACTAGCGCTCACAATGAGCAGTTCTTC.

In its sample, this clonotype was seen a few times. The chain links TRBV6-1 to TRBJ1-2, with 10 bases aligning to TRBD1. The CDR3 runs 16 residues. CDR1 and CDR2 (germline): MNHNS, SASEGT. Trimming at V came to 6 bases and at J to 3 bases, leaving 10 bases not matched to a gene. The CDR3 DNA is TGTGCCAGCAGCTCCTTATCAGGACAGGGGGACTATGGCTACACCTTC. This sequence encodes CASSSLSGQGDYGYTF.

This clonotype was counted between two and nine times. The chain carries TRBV9 and TRBJ2-2; the match to TRBD1 covers 10 bases. Trimming took 0 bases from V and 9 from J; bases not matched to a gene: 5. Germline V gene data show CDR1 as SGDLS and CDR2 as YYNGEE. The CDR3 is 15 amino acids. CDR3 DNA: TGTGCCAGCAGCGTAGGACAGGGGGCTAGCTGGGAGCTGTTTTTT. It codes for CASSVGQGASWELFF.

This clonotype has just a few counts. The V gene is TRBV18, the J gene TRBJ2-1; TRBD2 agrees at 9 bases. Germline lookup yields CDR1 KGHSH and CDR2 LQKENI. Losses at the gene ends were 4 bases for V and 0 bases for J; bases not matched to a gene: 1. The CDR3 runs 15 residues. The CDR3 DNA reads TGTGCCAGCTCACAACTAGCGGGCTCCTACAATGAGCAGTTCTTC. Residues: CASSQLAGSYNEQFF.

The V call is TRBV20-1, the J call TRBJ2-7; D remains ambiguous. Trimming cost V 2 bases and J 5 bases, with 10 bases left between them. This CDR3 comprises 12 residues. Germline CDR1 is DFQATT and CDR2 is SNEGSKA (reference sequence). CDR3 residues: CSARTPPNEQYF. In DNA form, the CDR3 reads TGCAGTGCTAGAACACCCCCCAACGAGCAGTACTTC.

Regarding this clonotype: The DNA is omitted, as the CDR3 cannot be located on it reliably, and the CDR3 follows TCRdb's listing. The chain uses TRBV12-3 or TRBV12-4 and TRBJ2-1; whether TRBD2, the table's D call, matches the DNA was not checked. The CDR3 totals 15 residues, both ends included. The CDR3 here is CASSFGPGTYNEQFF.

This rearrangement joins TRBV20-1 to TRBJ2-1, with no clear D. V was pared by 6 bases and J by 3 bases, with 15 bases between. CDR3 size: 14 residues. CDR1 is DFQATT and CDR2 is SNEGSKA in the germline V gene (reference sequence). CDR3 sequence (DNA): TGCAGTGCCAAACCACGGGCCAACTACAATGAGCAGTTCTTC. This gives the protein CSAKPRANYNEQFF.

The chain carries TRBV7-9 and TRBJ2-7; possibly TRBD1 or TRBD2 for D (5 bases each). V was cut by 5 bases and J by 6 bases, with 17 bases left in between. The CDR3 sequence is 14 residues long. Germline CDR1 reads SEHNR; CDR2 reads FQNEAQ (reference sequence). CDR3 in amino acids: CASSKPGTASEQYF. The CDR3 DNA sequence: TGTGCCAGCAGCAAACCCGGGACGGCCAGCGAGCAGTACTTC. The whole variable domain, filled in from reference TRBV7-9 and TRBJ2-7, reads DTGVSQNPRHKITKRGQNVTFRCDPISEHNRLYWYRQTLGQGPEFLTYFQNEAQLEKSRLLSDRFSAERPKGSFSTLEIQRTEQGDSAMYLCASSKPGTASEQYFGPGTRLTVT.

The sample holds many counts of this clonotype. The chain is built from TRBV7-9 and TRBJ1-5; D is uncertain. The CDR3 is 12 amino acids. Germline V gene data show CDR1 as SEHNR and CDR2 as FQNEAQ (reference sequence). V was pared by 6 bases and J by 4 bases, with 7 bases between. CDR3 nucleotides: TGTGCCAGCAGTTTGGGGAATCAGCCCCAGCATTTT. It encodes CASSLGNQPQHF. The variable domain in full, completed from reference TRBV7-9 and TRBJ1-5, reads DTGVSQNPRHKITKRGQNVTFRCDPISEHNRLYWYRQTLGQGPEFLTYFQNEAQLEKSRLLSDRFSAERPKGSFSTLEIQRTEQGDSAMYLCASSLGNQPQHFGDGTRLSIL.

The chain joins TRBV4-3 to TRBJ2-7, with D uncertain. Trimming cost V 0 bases and J 0 bases, with 9 bases left between them. The germline V gene has CDR1 LGHNA and CDR2 YSLEER. There are 15 residues in the CDR3. CDR3 in DNA: TGCGCCAGCAGCCAAGAGCTCACGAGCTCCTACGAGCAGTACTTC. This encodes CASSQELTSSYEQYF.

In this sample, this clonotype turned up many times. The chain couples TRBV12-3 or TRBV12-4 to TRBJ1-5; D might be TRBD1 (5 bases). CDR3 length: 15 residues. The germline V and J ends were trimmed by 6 bases and 0 bases, with 12 bases remaining between them. Here the CDR3 DNA reads TGTGCCAGCAGCTTATCGGGGACTAGCAATCAGCCCCAGCATTTT. Translating gives CASSLSGTSNQPQHF.

The table lists this clonotype with a few counts. The chain joins TRBV4-3 to TRBJ2-7; TRBD1 agrees at 7 bases. V lost 3 bases, J lost 0 bases, and 8 bases stayed unmatched. CDR1 is LGHNA and CDR2 is YSLEER in the germline V gene. The length of the CDR3 is 16 residues. CDR3 residues: CASSQGTGAASYEQYF. In DNA form, the CDR3 reads TGCGCCAGCAGCCAGGGAACAGGGGCCGCCTCCTACGAGCAGTACTTC.

The genes are TRBV4-3 and TRBJ1-1; D unresolved. Germline assignment: CDR1 LGHNA and CDR2 YSLEER. The CDR3 consists of 14 residues. V lost 8 bases, J lost 4 bases, and 17 bases lay in between. CDR3: CASPGREGGTEAFF. CDR3 bases: TGCGCCAGCCCCGGTAGGGAAGGAGGCACTGAAGCTTTCTTT.

This rearrangement joins TRBV20-1 to TRBJ2-1; 7 bases map to TRBD1. Germline V gene data show CDR1 as DFQATT and CDR2 as SNEGSKA (reference sequence). V lost 2 bases, J lost 0 bases, and 4 bases stayed unmatched. The CDR3 totals 15 residues. As DNA, the CDR3 is TGCAGTGCTAGATCCCGGGACAGCTCCTACAATGAGCAGTTCTTC. Translation gives CSARSRDSSYNEQFF.

This clonotype was picked up many times. The rearrangement uses TRBV15 and TRBJ1-1; 8 bases map to TRBD1. This CDR3 spans 16 amino acids. Germline values: CDR1 LNHNV, CDR2 YYDKDF (reference sequence). The J segment lost 0 bases and the V segment lost 6 bases, leaving 9 bases of the junction unmatched. CDR3 DNA sequence: TGTGCCACCAGTCCCGGGACAGGCAAAATGAACACTGAAGCTTTCTTT. Encoded protein: CATSPGTGKMNTEAFF.

This clonotype was picked up a small number of times. DNA of the CDR3: TGCAGTGCTAGTGAGCTAGCGGGGGGGCCCATGAACACCGGGGAGCTGTTTTTT. Its protein product is CSASELAGGPMNTGELFF. The chain links TRBV20-1 to TRBJ2-2, with TRBD2 matching 12 bases. The CDR3 contains 18 residues. Germline V gives CDR1 DFQATT, CDR2 SNEGSKA (reference sequence). V lost 3 bases and J lost 1; bases outside the gene matches: 9.

This clonotype was counted many times. The chain joins TRBV12-3 or TRBV12-4 to TRBJ1-5, with TRBD1 as a possible D gene (6 bases). The CDR3 loop spans 16 amino acids. Between the trimmed V and J ends, which lost 5 bases and 2 bases, there was a span of 16 bases. The CDR3 DNA reads as TGTGCCAGCAGTATTGCGGGGGCTGGGGGCAATCAGCCCCAGCATTTT. This translates into CASSIAGAGGNQPQHF.

The V gene is TRBV6-2 or TRBV6-3, the J gene TRBJ1-2; maybe TRBD1 (5 bases). V was clipped by 8 bases and J by 8 bases, with 18 bases between them. From germline, CDR1 is MNHEY and CDR2 SVGEGT. This CDR3 has 13 residues. CDR3 in DNA: TGTGCCAGCGCCAAGGTCAGGGAACCGGGCTACACCTTC. It is translated as CASAKVREPGYTF.